This T cell receptor beta chain was identified during a study of tumor-infiltrating lymphocytes in localized non-small cell lung cancer. Study summary: The cohort mixed smokers and never-smokers, several histologies, and some post-neoadjuvant-chemotherapy samples. The study's findings and limits: IM1 and IM2 tumors showed no difference in T-cell fraction.

Generated by immunoSEQ multiplex PCR, the TCRdb table keeps only in-frame clones and is missing some. The table lists approximately 13,000 clones, about four fifths of them singletons. Points on this clone: Its antigen is still unknown.

The sample taken for sequencing was lung tumor tissue. The receptor was derived from a human donor with non-small cell lung cancer.

In nucleotides, the CDR3 is TGTGCCAGCAGCGAACGACCAGGGGGCAGGCAGCCCCAGCATTTT. Its protein is CASSERPGGRQPQHF. V and J are TRBV2 and TRBJ1-5; 8 nucleotides match TRBD1. CDR3 length: 15 amino acids. V was clipped by 6 bases and J by 7 bases; unmatched bases: 11. In germline, CDR1 is SNHLY, CDR2 FYNNEI.